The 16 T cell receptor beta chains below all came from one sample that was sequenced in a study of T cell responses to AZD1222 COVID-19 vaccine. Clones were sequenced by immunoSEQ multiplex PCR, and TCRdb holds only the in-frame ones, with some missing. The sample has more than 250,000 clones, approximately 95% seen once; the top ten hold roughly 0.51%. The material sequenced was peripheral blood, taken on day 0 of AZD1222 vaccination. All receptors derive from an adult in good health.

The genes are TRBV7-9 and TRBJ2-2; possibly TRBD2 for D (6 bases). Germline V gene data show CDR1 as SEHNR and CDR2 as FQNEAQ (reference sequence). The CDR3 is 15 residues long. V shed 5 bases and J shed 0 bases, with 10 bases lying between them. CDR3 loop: CASSLGEANTGELFF. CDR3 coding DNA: TGTGCCAGCAGCCTGGGGGAGGCGAACACCGGGGAGCTGTTTTTT. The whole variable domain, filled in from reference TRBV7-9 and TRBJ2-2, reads DTGVSQNPRHKITKRGQNVTFRCDPISEHNRLYWYRQTLGQGPEFLTYFQNEAQLEKSRLLSDRFSAERPKGSFSTLEIQRTEQGDSAMYLCASSLGEANTGELFFGEGSRLTVL.

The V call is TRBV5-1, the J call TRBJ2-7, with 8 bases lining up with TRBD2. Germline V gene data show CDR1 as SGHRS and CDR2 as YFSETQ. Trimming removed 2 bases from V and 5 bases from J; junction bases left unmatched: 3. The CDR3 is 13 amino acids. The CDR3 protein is CASSFGGADEQYF. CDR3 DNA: TGCGCCAGCAGCTTCGGGGGGGCTGACGAGCAGTACTTC.

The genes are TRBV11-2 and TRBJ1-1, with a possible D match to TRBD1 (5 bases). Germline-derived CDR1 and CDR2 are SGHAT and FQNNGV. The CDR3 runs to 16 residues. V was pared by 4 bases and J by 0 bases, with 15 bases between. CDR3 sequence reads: CASSSIPGRMNTEAFF. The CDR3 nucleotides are TGTGCCAGCAGCTCCATACCGGGACGGATGAACACTGAAGCTTTCTTT.

CDR3 loop: CASSLPLAGGRNEQFF. In DNA form, the CDR3 reads TGTGCCAGCAGCTTGCCCCTAGCGGGGGGACGAAATGAGCAGTTCTTC. This sequence joins TRBV5-4 and TRBJ2-1, with 11 bases that match TRBD2. The V and J ends lost 1 base and 7 bases, in that order; junction bases with no gene match: 7. In germline, CDR1 is SGHNT, CDR2 YYREEE (reference sequence). The CDR3 totals 16 residues.

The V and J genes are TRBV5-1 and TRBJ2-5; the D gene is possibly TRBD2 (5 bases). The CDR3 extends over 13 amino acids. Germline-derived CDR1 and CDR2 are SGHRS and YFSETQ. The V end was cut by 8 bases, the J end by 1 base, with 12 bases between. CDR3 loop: CASTAGLQETQYF. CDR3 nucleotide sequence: TGCGCCAGTACCGCCGGACTCCAAGAGACCCAGTACTTC.

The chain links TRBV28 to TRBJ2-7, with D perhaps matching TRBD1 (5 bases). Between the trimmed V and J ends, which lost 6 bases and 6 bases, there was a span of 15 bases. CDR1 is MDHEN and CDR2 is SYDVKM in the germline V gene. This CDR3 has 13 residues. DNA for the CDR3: TGTGCCAGCAGAGGACACCCACCTAGCGAGCAGTACTTC. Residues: CASRGHPPSEQYF.

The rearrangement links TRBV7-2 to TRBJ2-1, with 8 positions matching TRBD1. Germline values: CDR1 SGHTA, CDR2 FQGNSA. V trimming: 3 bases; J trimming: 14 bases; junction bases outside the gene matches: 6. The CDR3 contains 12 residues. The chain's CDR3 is CASSFWDRPKFF. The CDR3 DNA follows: TGTGCCAGCAGCTTTTGGGACAGGCCCAAGTTCTTC.

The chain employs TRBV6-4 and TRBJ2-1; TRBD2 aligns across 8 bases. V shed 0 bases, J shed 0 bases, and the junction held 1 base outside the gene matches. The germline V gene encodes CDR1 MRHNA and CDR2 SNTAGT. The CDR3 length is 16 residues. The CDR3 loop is CASSDSGTSSYNEQFF. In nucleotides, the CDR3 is TGTGCCAGCAGTGACTCCGGGACTAGCTCCTACAATGAGCAGTTCTTC.

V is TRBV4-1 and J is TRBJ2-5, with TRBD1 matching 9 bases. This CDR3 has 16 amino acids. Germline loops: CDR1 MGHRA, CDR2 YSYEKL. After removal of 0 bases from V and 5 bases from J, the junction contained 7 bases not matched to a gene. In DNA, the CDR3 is TGCGCCAGCAGCCAAGATCCCTACAGGGGGCTGGAGACCCAGTACTTC. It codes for CASSQDPYRGLETQYF.

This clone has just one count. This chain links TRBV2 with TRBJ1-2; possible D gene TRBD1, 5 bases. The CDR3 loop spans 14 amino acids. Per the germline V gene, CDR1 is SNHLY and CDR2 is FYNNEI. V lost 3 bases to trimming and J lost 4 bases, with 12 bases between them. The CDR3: CASSDGQGPYGYTF. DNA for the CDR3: TGTGCCAGCAGTGATGGGCAGGGACCCTATGGCTACACCTTC.

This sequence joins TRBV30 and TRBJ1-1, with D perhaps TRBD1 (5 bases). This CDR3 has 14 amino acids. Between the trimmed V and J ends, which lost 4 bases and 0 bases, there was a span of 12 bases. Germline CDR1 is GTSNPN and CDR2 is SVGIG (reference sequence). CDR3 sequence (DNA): TGTGCCTGGACCTTACGGGGGGTGAACACTGAAGCTTTCTTT. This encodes CAWTLRGVNTEAFF.

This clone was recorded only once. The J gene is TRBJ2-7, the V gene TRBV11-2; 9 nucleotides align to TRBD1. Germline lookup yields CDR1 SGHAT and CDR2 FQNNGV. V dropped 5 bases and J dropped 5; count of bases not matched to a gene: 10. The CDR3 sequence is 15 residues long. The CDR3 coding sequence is TGTGCCAGCAGCCCGGGTATGGGACAGGGTCACGAGCAGTACTTC. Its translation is CASSPGMGQGHEQYF.

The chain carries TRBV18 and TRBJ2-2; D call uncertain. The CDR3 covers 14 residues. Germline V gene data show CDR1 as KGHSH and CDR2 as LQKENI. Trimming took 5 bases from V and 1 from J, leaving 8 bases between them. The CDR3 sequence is CASSEQKNTGELFF. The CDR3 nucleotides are TGTGCCAGCTCAGAACAAAAGAACACCGGGGAGCTGTTTTTT.

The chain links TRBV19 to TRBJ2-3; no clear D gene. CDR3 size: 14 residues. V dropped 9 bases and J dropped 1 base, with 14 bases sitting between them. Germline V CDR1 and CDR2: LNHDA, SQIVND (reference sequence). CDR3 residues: CASQDWGGTDTQYF. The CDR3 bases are TGTGCCAGCCAAGACTGGGGTGGCACAGATACGCAGTATTTT.

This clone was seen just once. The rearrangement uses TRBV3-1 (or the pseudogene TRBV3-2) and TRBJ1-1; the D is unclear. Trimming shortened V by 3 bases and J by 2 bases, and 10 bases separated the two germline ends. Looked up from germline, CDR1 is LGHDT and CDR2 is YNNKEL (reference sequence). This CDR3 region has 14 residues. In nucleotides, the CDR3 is TGTGCCAGCAGCCACAACACCTTTAACACTGAAGCTTTCTTT. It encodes CASSHNTFNTEAFF.

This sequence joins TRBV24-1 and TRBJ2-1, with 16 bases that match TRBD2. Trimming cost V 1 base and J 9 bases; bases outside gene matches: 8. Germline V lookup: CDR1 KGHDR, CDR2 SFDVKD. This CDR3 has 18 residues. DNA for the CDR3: TGTGCCACCAGTGATTTCCCCGGGACTAGCGGGAGGGCCGGTGAGCAGTTCTTC. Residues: CATSDFPGTSGRAGEQFF.